These 3 T cell receptor beta chains were sequenced from one sample in a study of a mutant IDH1 vaccine in newly diagnosed glioma. Time point of the sample: week 23, last vaccination. Alongside topical imiquimod, each dose of vaccine comprised 300 ug of mutant IDH1 20-mer peptide. Clones were sequenced by immunoSEQ multiplex PCR, and TCRdb holds only the in-frame ones, with some missing. Of 30,000 to 40,000 clones listed, roughly 79% are singletons. These receptors have no identified antigens. Sample: PBMCs, taken from a glioma patient whose treatment included an IDH1 peptide vaccine. The receptors shown here come from a man aged 35-49 years with glioma.

V gene TRBV29-1 combines with J gene TRBJ1-2, with a weak D call TRBD1 (5 bases). The germline gives CDR1 SQVTM, CDR2 ANQGSEA. Trimming stripped 5 bases from V and 4 bases from J, with 29 bases between. The CDR3 has 18 residues. DNA of the CDR3: TGCAGCGTTCGGTATGGGTCTACTTGGCTCCAGGGCGTCTATGGCTACACCTTC. This codes for CSVRYGSTWLQGVYGYTF.

The J gene is TRBJ2-2, the V gene TRBV9, with D perhaps TRBD2 (7 bases). The CDR3 runs to 14 residues. CDR1 and CDR2 (germline): SGDLS, YYNGEE. V lost 6 bases and J 3 bases, leaving 12 bases between the germline ends. The CDR3 sequence is CASTSGGYTGELFF. Written as DNA, the CDR3 is TGTGCCAGCACGTCGGGGGGCTACACCGGGGAGCTGTTTTTT.

This chain uses TRBV28 with TRBJ1-4; D unclear. The V gene lost 5 bases and the J gene lost 4 bases, with 5 bases spanning the gap. Germline V gene data show CDR1 as MDHEN and CDR2 as SYDVKM. CDR3 length: 12 amino acids. The CDR3 DNA sequence: TGTGCCAGCAGTCCTCTTAATGAAAAACTGTTTTTT. Its translation: CASSPLNEKLFF.